The next 20 T cell receptor beta chains were all read from a single sample in a study of blood T cell repertoires in COVID-19. Measured with immunoSEQ multiplex PCR; TCRdb has only the in-frame clones, and not every one. The sample has fewer than 350,000 clones, 70% to 90% seen once; the top ten hold roughly 4%. The sequencing sample was made of PBMCs or T cells enriched from blood (not recorded which). These receptors were taken from a woman aged 35 to 49 with acute COVID-19.

V is TRBV10-3 and J is TRBJ2-5, with 12 positions matching TRBD2. The V segment lost 3 bases and the J segment 5 bases; nucleotides outside the gene matches: 4. Germline loops: CDR1 ENHRY, CDR2 SYGVKD. This CDR3 is 15 amino acids long. The CDR3 loop is CAISDTSGRSETQYF. As DNA, the CDR3 is TGTGCCATCAGTGATACTAGCGGGAGGAGTGAGACCCAGTACTTC.

The genes are TRBV14 and TRBJ2-7; D might be TRBD1 (5 bases). CDR3 length equals 14 residues. Per the germline V gene, CDR1 is SGHDN and CDR2 is FVKESK. V lost 4 bases and J 6 bases, leaving 16 bases between the germline ends. For the CDR3, the DNA is TGTGCCAGCAGCCCCCTCCAGGGTTGGGTCGAGCAGTACTTC. Its translation: CASSPLQGWVEQYF.

The V call is TRBV7-9, the J call TRBJ2-3; 8 nucleotides match TRBD2. Per germline, CDR1 SEHNR and CDR2 FQNEAQ (reference sequence). The CDR3 has 16 residues. The J segment lost 6 bases and the V segment lost 4 bases, leaving 12 bases of the junction unmatched. CDR3 residues: CASSSGGGGLSDTQYF. The CDR3 bases are TGTGCCAGCAGCTCGGGCGGCGGGGGGTTGTCTGATACGCAGTATTTT.

The chain carries TRBV4-1 and TRBJ1-1; D unresolved. This CDR3 spans 13 amino acids. Germline V lookup: CDR1 MGHRA, CDR2 YSYEKL. Trimming took off 2 bases at V and 1 base at J, with 5 bases between the two ends. The CDR3 loop is CASSQNRNTEAFF. The DNA for the CDR3 is TGCGCCAGCAGCCAAAACAGGAACACTGAAGCTTTCTTT.

This chain joins TRBV7-2 and TRBJ1-3, with D maybe TRBD1 (6 bases). Trimming pared 0 bases from V and 8 bases from J, leaving 8 bases between. CDR1 is SGHTA, CDR2 FQGNSA, per germline. The CDR3 consists of 13 residues. The CDR3 DNA follows: TGTGCCAGCAGCTTAGCGGGGGCAGACACCATATATTTT. It is translated as CASSLAGADTIYF.

This clone has more than one count but fewer than ten. This chain uses TRBV19 with TRBJ1-5, with D perhaps TRBD1 (6 bases). Germline CDR1 and CDR2: LNHDA and SQIVND (reference sequence). Trimming left V 1 base short and J 6 bases short, with 13 bases between. The CDR3 has 15 amino acids. As DNA, the CDR3 is TGTGCCAGTAGTATAGCTCCGACAGGAACTCAGCCCCAGCATTTT. Translated: CASSIAPTGTQPQHF.

In nucleotides, the CDR3 is TGCAGCGCGCCGGCGGGTGGATGGTACCAAGAGACCCAGTACTTC. This gives the protein CSAPAGGWYQETQYF. V and J are TRBV29-1 and TRBJ2-5; a weak D match, TRBD2 (5 bases). The V gene's germline CDR1 is SQVTM and CDR2 ANQGSEA. The CDR3 runs 15 residues. Trimming shortened V by 7 bases and J by 0 bases, and 18 bases separated the two germline ends.

This rearrangement joins TRBV27 to TRBJ2-1; 7 bases agree with TRBD2. This CDR3 has 15 residues. Germline V gives CDR1 MNHEY, CDR2 SMNVEV (reference sequence). J was trimmed by 6 bases and V by 5 bases; bases with no gene match: 10. The CDR3 region has the DNA TGTGCCAGCAGTAGAACTAGCGAGGGCTTCAATGAGCAGTTCTTC. Residues: CASSRTSEGFNEQFF.

This chain connects TRBV9 to TRBJ2-5, with no clear D. V dropped 4 bases and J dropped 2 bases, with 9 bases sitting between them. The CDR3 runs 13 residues. The V gene's germline CDR1 is SGDLS and CDR2 YYNGEE. The DNA for the CDR3 is TGTGCCAGCAGCCCCCCAGGACAAGAGACCCAGTACTTC. Protein sequence: CASSPPGQETQYF.

This chain connects TRBV5-1 to TRBJ2-4, with D possibly being TRBD1 (6 bases). CDR1 is SGHRS and CDR2 is YFSETQ in the germline V gene. Trimming removed 4 bases at V and 2 bases at J, with 19 bases between. This CDR3 comprises 17 residues. As DNA, the CDR3 is TGCGCCAGCAGCCCCGGGACAAGTCTACGTTCCAAAAACATTCAGTACTTC. Its protein is CASSPGTSLRSKNIQYF.

CDR3 coding DNA: TGTGCCAGCAGCGCAGGACAGGGGGCGGCCTATGGCTACACCTTC. Translation: CASSAGQGAAYGYTF. The chain links TRBV9 to TRBJ1-2; TRBD1 aligns across 11 bases. V lost 3 bases, J lost 4 bases, and 5 bases stayed unmatched. The CDR3 covers 15 residues. Germline-derived CDR1 and CDR2 are SGDLS and YYNGEE.

Turning to this clone: Other DNA sequences in the sample encode the same CDR3. This rearrangement joins TRBV19 to TRBJ2-1; 8 bases are shared with TRBD2. The germline gives CDR1 LNHDA, CDR2 SQIVND (reference sequence). The CDR3 contains 17 residues. The trim removed 5 bases at V and 7 bases at J, leaving 16 bases unmatched. The CDR3 region is CASSVTSGWGLGNEQFF. Written as DNA, the CDR3 is TGTGCCAGTAGTGTTACTAGCGGTTGGGGCCTGGGGAATGAGCAGTTCTTC.

The genes are TRBV7-2 and TRBJ1-5; TRBD1 matches 8 bases. This CDR3 is 15 amino acids long. Trimming took 5 bases from V and 0 from J; bases not matched to a gene: 3. The germline CDR1 and CDR2 sequences are SGHTA and FQGNSA. The CDR3 protein is CASSPGQGSNQPQHF. CDR3 sequence (DNA): TGTGCCAGCAGCCCCGGACAGGGTAGCAATCAGCCCCAGCATTTT.

The chain employs TRBV12-3 or TRBV12-4 and TRBJ1-2; the match to TRBD1 covers 8 bases. This CDR3 has 13 residues. V shed 6 bases and J 3 bases; nucleotides not matched to a gene: 3. The CDR3 bases are TGTGCCAGCAGGGCGGACAGGGACTATGGCTACACCTTC. This encodes CASRADRDYGYTF.

V usage is TRBV24-1 and J usage is TRBJ1-5, with D possibly matching TRBD1 (5 bases). The CDR3 has 13 amino acids. The V gene's germline CDR1 is KGHDR and CDR2 SFDVKD. Trimming removed 6 bases at V and 4 bases at J, with 9 bases between. The CDR3 DNA reads TGTGCCACCAGTCGGGGGGAAAATCAGCCCCAGCATTTT. This translates into CATSRGENQPQHF.

The chain employs TRBV9 and TRBJ2-7; unclear D gene. V lost 4 bases and J 2 bases, leaving 7 bases between the germline ends. This CDR3 comprises 12 residues. Germline lookup yields CDR1 SGDLS and CDR2 YYNGEE. The CDR3 reads CASSHNTYEQYF. In DNA form, the CDR3 reads TGTGCCAGCAGCCATAACACCTACGAGCAGTACTTC.

This clone has just a few counts. V usage is TRBV2 and J usage is TRBJ1-2; possible D gene TRBD1, 5 bases. Per the germline V gene, CDR1 is SNHLY and CDR2 is FYNNEI. The CDR3 is 15 residues long. Trimming left V 4 bases short and J 6 bases short, with 18 bases between. CDR3 in DNA: TGTGCCAGCAGTGTAAGCGGGAGCAGGGTTGATGGCTACACCTTC. The encoded protein is CASSVSGSRVDGYTF.

The chain employs TRBV5-1 and TRBJ2-5, with TRBD2 as a possible D gene (5 bases). This CDR3 is built from 14 residues. Germline V CDR1 and CDR2: SGHRS, YFSETQ. The germline V and J ends were trimmed by 4 bases and 2 bases, with 12 bases remaining between them. CDR3 residues: CASSVPSYQETQYF. The CDR3 DNA follows: TGCGCCAGCAGCGTACCTAGCTATCAAGAGACCCAGTACTTC. Combining the CDR3 with reference TRBV5-1 and TRBJ2-5 gives the whole variable domain KAGVTQTPRYLIKTRGQQVTLSCSPISGHRSVSWYQQTPGQGLQFLFEYFSETQRNKGNFPGRFSGRQFSNSRSEMNVSTLELGDSALYLCASSVPSYQETQYFGPGTRLLVL.

The table lists this clone with a few counts. The chain has TRBV7-2 and TRBJ1-3, with D possibly TRBD1 on 6 matching bases. Germline assignment: CDR1 SGHTA and CDR2 FQGNSA. V was trimmed by 5 bases and J by 0 bases, leaving 11 bases between them. This CDR3 is built from 15 residues. This chain's CDR3 is CASSPQGYSGNTIYF. CDR3 sequence (DNA): TGTGCCAGCAGCCCCCAGGGGTACTCTGGAAACACCATATATTTT.

This chain connects TRBV7-9 to TRBJ2-3; TRBD2 agrees at 14 bases. The CDR3 length is 16 residues. The germline V gene has CDR1 SEHNR and CDR2 FQNEAQ (reference sequence). The V segment lost 4 bases and the J segment 4 bases; nucleotides outside the gene matches: 4. The CDR3 sequence is CASSSGLAGASDTQYF. The CDR3 bases are TGTGCCAGCAGCTCGGGACTAGCGGGAGCATCAGATACGCAGTATTTT.